This passage covers 18 T cell receptor beta chains from one sample sequenced in a study of shared clonotypes between healthy human individuals. Sequencing was performed with immunoSEQ multiplex PCR; in TCRdb, only in-frame clones are kept and a portion is missing. The table has about 800,000 clones, 96% seen once. CD45RO-negative, CCR7-selected cells formed the naive CD8 fraction, which excluded terminally differentiated effector memory CD45RA+ cells. The sample taken for sequencing was naive CD8+ T cells sorted from blood. All receptors derive from a man aged 25 to 40 in good health.

The rearrangement uses TRBV27 and TRBJ1-1, with TRBD1 matching 9 bases. This CDR3 region has 13 residues. V dropped 7 bases and J dropped 1; count of bases not matched to a gene: 1. Germline V lookup: CDR1 MNHEY, CDR2 SMNVEV (reference sequence). The CDR3 here is CASMGQGNTEAFF. The CDR3 bases are TGTGCCAGCATGGGACAGGGGAACACTGAAGCTTTCTTT.

The chain employs TRBV6-4 and TRBJ1-2; no definite D call. With 0 bases removed from V and 3 bases from J, the gap between germline ends came to 11 bases. This CDR3 comprises 15 residues. Germline CDR1 MRHNA, CDR2 SNTAGT. The CDR3 sequence is CASSDSKNSDYGYTF. CDR3 coding DNA: TGTGCCAGCAGTGACTCCAAAAATTCGGACTATGGCTACACCTTC.

V and J are TRBV11-2 and TRBJ2-7; D may match TRBD1 or TRBD2 (5 bases each). Looked up from germline, CDR1 is SGHAT and CDR2 is FQNNGV. Between the trimmed V and J ends, which lost 5 bases and 4 bases, there was a span of 21 bases. This CDR3 region has 16 residues. CDR3: CASSMGPAGEGYEQYF. CDR3 DNA sequence: TGTGCCAGCAGCATGGGGCCCGCAGGCGAGGGGTACGAGCAGTACTTC.

The V gene is TRBV6-5, the J gene TRBJ2-7, with a possible D match to TRBD2 (6 bases). V lost 8 bases, J lost 3 bases, and 11 bases lay in between. The V gene's germline CDR1 is MNHEY and CDR2 SVGAGI. The CDR3 runs 12 residues. The CDR3, as DNA: TGTGCCAGCGGGACTTACGACTACGAGCAGTACTTC. It translates to CASGTYDYEQYF.

J is TRBJ2-7 and V is TRBV27; D call uncertain. The V end lost 4 bases, the J end lost 0 bases, and 19 bases lay between the germline ends. The CDR3 has 17 amino acids. CDR1 and CDR2 (germline): MNHEY, SMNVEV (reference sequence). Here the CDR3 DNA reads TGTGCCAGCAGTTCCCACAACCGACTGACGAGCTCCTACGAGCAGTACTTC. This codes for CASSSHNRLTSSYEQYF.

The chain carries TRBV4-1 and TRBJ2-1; the D is unclear. V lost 5 bases, J lost 10 bases, and 9 bases lay in between. Germline-derived CDR1 and CDR2 are MGHRA and YSYEKL. The CDR3 runs to 11 residues. Here the CDR3 reads CASSSNREQFF. Here the CDR3 DNA reads TGCGCCAGCAGCAGCAATAGGGAGCAGTTCTTC.

On this clone itself: Mismatch with germline at one junction end may stem from a read error. This chain joins TRBV14 and TRBJ2-7; D may be TRBD2 (5 bases). The CDR3 length is 15 residues. CDR1 is SGHDN, CDR2 FVKESK, per germline. CDR3 coding DNA: TGTGCCAGCAGCAAAGAGGGCCTTTCCTCCTACGAGCAGTACTTC. It codes for CASSKEGLSSYEQYF.

The count of this clone is one. The same CDR3 can be traced to other DNA sequences in this sample. The rearrangement links TRBV5-1 to TRBJ2-7; D ambiguous. Trimming removed 0 bases from V and 4 bases from J, with 8 bases in between. Germline loops: CDR1 SGHRS, CDR2 YFSETQ. The CDR3 is 13 residues long. CDR3 in DNA: TGCGCCAGCAGCTTGGGCCCCACGTACGAGCAGTACTTC. Protein product: CASSLGPTYEQYF. Full variable domain (remainder filled in from reference TRBV5-1 and TRBJ2-7): KAGVTQTPRYLIKTRGQQVTLSCSPISGHRSVSWYQQTPGQGLQFLFEYFSETQRNKGNFPGRFSGRQFSNSRSEMNVSTLELGDSALYLCASSLGPTYEQYFGPGTRLTVT.

The chain joins TRBV27 to TRBJ2-5, with TRBD1 matching 8 bases. The V gene's germline CDR1 is MNHEY and CDR2 SMNVEV (reference sequence). After removal of 6 bases from V and 1 base from J, the junction contained 16 bases not matched to a gene. CDR3 size: 18 residues. CDR3 sequence: CASRPRGSGQGGQETQYF. Written as DNA, the CDR3 is TGTGCCAGCAGGCCAAGAGGATCCGGACAGGGTGGCCAAGAGACCCAGTACTTC.

The chain uses TRBV27 and TRBJ1-2; D gene uncertain. Germline CDR1 reads MNHEY; CDR2 reads SMNVEV (reference sequence). The CDR3 length is 13 residues. V was shortened by 1 base and J by 2 bases, with 5 bases between the two germline ends. For the CDR3, the DNA is TGTGCCAGCAGTTTATTGGGAAACTATGGCTACACCTTC. The encoded protein is CASSLLGNYGYTF.

This chain connects TRBV4-3 to TRBJ1-2; D is unclear. The CDR3 is made up of 15 amino acids. Germline assignment: CDR1 LGHNA and CDR2 YSLEER. The V and J ends lost 0 bases and 2 bases respectively, with 10 bases between them. As DNA, the CDR3 is TGCGCCAGCAGCCAAGATTTCGCGGGAAACTATGGCTACACCTTC. It yields the protein CASSQDFAGNYGYTF.

The CDR3 loop is CASSIPSLNEQFF. The DNA of the CDR3 is TGTGCCAGCAGCATCCCTAGCCTAAATGAGCAGTTCTTC. The gene calls are TRBV13 and TRBJ2-1; D might be TRBD2 (5 bases). The V gene lost 5 bases and the J gene lost 7 bases, with 12 bases spanning the gap. In germline, CDR1 is PRHDT, CDR2 FYEKMQ (reference sequence). The CDR3 runs to 13 residues.

The chain has TRBV27 and TRBJ1-2; possibly TRBD1 for D (5 bases). The V gene's germline CDR1 is MNHEY and CDR2 SMNVEV (reference sequence). The germline V and J ends were trimmed by 2 bases and 4 bases, with 17 bases remaining between them. The CDR3 consists of 16 residues. The CDR3 spells CASSLIGDSPFYGYTF. As DNA, the CDR3 is TGTGCCAGCAGTTTAATAGGGGATAGCCCCTTCTATGGCTACACCTTC.

V is TRBV18 and J is TRBJ2-7, with 11 bases that match TRBD2. There are 16 residues in the CDR3. Per germline, CDR1 KGHSH and CDR2 LQKENI. J was trimmed by 4 bases and V by 0 bases; bases with no gene match: 5. This chain's CDR3 is CASSPPGTSGWYEQYF. The CDR3 DNA reads TGTGCCAGCTCACCACCGGGGACTAGCGGTTGGTACGAGCAGTACTTC.

The V gene is TRBV10-1, the J gene TRBJ2-1; perhaps TRBD2 as D (6 bases). Germline V lookup: CDR1 WNHNN, CDR2 SYGVQD (reference sequence). V lost 3 bases and J lost 4, with 10 bases in between. This CDR3 is built from 14 residues. The CDR3 loop reads CASSDPGLYNEQFF. CDR3 sequence (DNA): TGCGCCAGCAGTGACCCAGGACTATACAATGAGCAGTTCTTC.

The J gene is TRBJ2-7, the V gene TRBV19; D is possibly TRBD1 (6 bases). The CDR3 sequence is 12 residues long. V lost 5 bases to trimming and J lost 4 bases, with 9 bases between them. CDR1 is LNHDA, CDR2 SQIVND, per germline (reference sequence). This chain's CDR3 is CASSSGVYEQYF. CDR3 bases: TGTGCCAGTAGTTCAGGGGTGTACGAGCAGTACTTC. The variable domain in full, completed from reference TRBV19 and TRBJ2-7, reads DGGITQSPKYLFRKEGQNVTLSCEQNLNHDAMYWYRQDPGQGLRLIYYSQIVNDFQKGDIAEGYSVSREKKESFPLTVTSAQKNPTAFYLCASSSGVYEQYFGPGTRLTVT.

The rearrangement uses TRBV4-2 and TRBJ2-7; D possibly corresponds to TRBD2 (5 bases). Trimming cost V 0 bases and J 7 bases, with 16 bases left between them. There are 15 residues in the CDR3. Germline V gene sequence: CDR1 LGHNA, CDR2 YNFKEQ. Here the CDR3 reads CASSQDLTFPGEQYF. CDR3 sequence (DNA): TGTGCCAGCAGCCAAGATCTTACTTTCCCGGGGGAGCAGTACTTC.

The CDR3 nucleotides read TGTGCCAGCAGCTCGGGACTAGCGGGCAGTCGCGGCTACAATGAGCAGTTCTTC. Protein: CASSSGLAGSRGYNEQFF. The chain carries TRBV28 and TRBJ2-1, with 12 bases lining up with TRBD2. CDR1 is MDHEN, CDR2 SYDVKM, per germline. The CDR3 is made up of 18 amino acids. V dropped 6 bases and J dropped 3; count of bases not matched to a gene: 12.